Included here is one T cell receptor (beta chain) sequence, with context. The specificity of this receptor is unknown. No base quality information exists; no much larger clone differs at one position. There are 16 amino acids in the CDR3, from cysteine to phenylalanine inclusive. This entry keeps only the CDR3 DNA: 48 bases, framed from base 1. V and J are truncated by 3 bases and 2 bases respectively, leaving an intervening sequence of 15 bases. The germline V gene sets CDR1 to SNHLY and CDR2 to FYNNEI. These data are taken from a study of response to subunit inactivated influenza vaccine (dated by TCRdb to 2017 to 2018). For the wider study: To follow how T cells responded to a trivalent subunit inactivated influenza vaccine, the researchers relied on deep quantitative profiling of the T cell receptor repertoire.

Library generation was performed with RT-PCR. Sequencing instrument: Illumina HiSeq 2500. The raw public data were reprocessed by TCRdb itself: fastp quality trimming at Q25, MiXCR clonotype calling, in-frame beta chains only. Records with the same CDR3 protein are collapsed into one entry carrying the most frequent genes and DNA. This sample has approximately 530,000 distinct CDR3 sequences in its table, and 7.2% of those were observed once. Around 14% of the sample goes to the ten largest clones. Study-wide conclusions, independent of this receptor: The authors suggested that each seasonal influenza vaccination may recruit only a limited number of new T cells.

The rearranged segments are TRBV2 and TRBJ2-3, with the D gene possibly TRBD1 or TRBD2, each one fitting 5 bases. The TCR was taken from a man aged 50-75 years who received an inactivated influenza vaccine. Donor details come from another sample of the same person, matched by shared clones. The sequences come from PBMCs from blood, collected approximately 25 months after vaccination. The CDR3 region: CASSDSYRGPTDTQYF. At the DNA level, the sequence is TGTGCCAGCAGTGATTCTTATCGGGGCCCCACAGATACGCAGTATTTT.